The 19 T cell receptor beta chains presented below share a single source sample, sequenced in a study of blood T cell repertoires in COVID-19. Repertoires were generated with immunoSEQ multiplex PCR, while TCRdb's copy carries only in-frame clones and drops some. The sample records 60,000 to 80,000 clones, 86% being singletons. The sequencing sample was made of peripheral blood. The receptor set was obtained from a woman older than 75 with acute or convalescent COVID-19.

The chain has TRBV18 and TRBJ2-7; 9 nucleotides line up with TRBD1. Germline V CDR1 and CDR2: KGHSH, LQKENI. The CDR3 extends over 14 amino acids. V lost 3 bases to trimming and J lost 6 bases; unmatched junction nucleotides: 6. Here the CDR3 reads CASSPTRTGVEQYF. CDR3 DNA: TGTGCCAGCTCACCTACTCGGACAGGGGTCGAGCAGTACTTC.

V usage is TRBV11-1 and J usage is TRBJ1-1; maybe TRBD1 (6 bases). The germline CDR1 and CDR2 sequences are SGHAT and FQDESV (reference sequence). This CDR3 has 15 residues. Trimming shortened V by 3 bases and J by 0 bases, and 11 bases separated the two germline ends. The DNA of the CDR3 is TGTGCCAGCAGCTTTGGGGGCGGACTGAACACTGAAGCTTTCTTT. It translates to CASSFGGGLNTEAFF.

The J gene is TRBJ2-3, the V gene TRBV7-3; 10 bases align to TRBD2. The CDR3 length is 15 residues. The ends lost 0 bases at V and 7 bases at J; junction bases unmatched: 4. Germline V CDR1 and CDR2: SGHTA, FQGTGA. The CDR3, as DNA: TGTGCCAGCAGCTTAACGAGAGCGGGGGGGCATACGCAGTATTTT. This translates into CASSLTRAGGHTQYF.

The chain joins TRBV11-2 to TRBJ1-1; 8 bases map to TRBD1. Germline V lookup: CDR1 SGHAT, CDR2 FQNNGV. CDR3 length: 18 amino acids. The V gene end was trimmed by 2 bases and the J gene end by 0 bases; junction bases not matched to a gene: 11. The CDR3 sequence is CASSLTGTGRIMNTEAFF. The CDR3 coding sequence is TGTGCCAGCAGCTTAACCGGGACAGGTCGGATCATGAACACTGAAGCTTTCTTT.

The V and J genes are TRBV30 and TRBJ1-1, with D possibly TRBD1 on 6 matching bases. V dropped 2 bases and J dropped 9 bases, with 16 bases sitting between them. The CDR3 runs to 13 residues. CDR1 and CDR2 (germline): GTSNPN, SVGIG (reference sequence). The CDR3 coding sequence is TGTGCCTGGAGTAGGGAACAGGGTCGCCAAGCTTTCTTT. Translating it yields CAWSREQGRQAFF.

This chain joins TRBV7-2 and TRBJ2-7, with D unclear. V was shortened by 0 bases and J by 3 bases, with 9 bases between the two germline ends. The germline gives CDR1 SGHTA, CDR2 FQGNSA. This CDR3 comprises 14 residues. CDR3 DNA: TGTGCCAGCAGCTTAGCGTACATTAACTACGAGCAGTACTTC. This codes for CASSLAYINYEQYF.

CDR3 nucleotide sequence: TGTGCCAGCAGGGGGGACACAACTTACACTGAAGCTTTCTTT. Amino acids: CASRGDTTYTEAFF. The chain is built from TRBV2 and TRBJ1-1; tentative D call: TRBD1 (6 bases). Germline V gives CDR1 SNHLY, CDR2 FYNNEI. The V gene lost 6 bases and the J gene lost 3 bases, with 14 bases spanning the gap. The CDR3 loop spans 14 amino acids.

In nucleotides, the CDR3 is TGTGCCAGCAGTGAAACGGGCAGGGGGCGCGGAGATACGCAGTATTTT. Its protein is CASSETGRGRGDTQYF. The chain employs TRBV6-1 and TRBJ2-3; TRBD1 matches at 8 bases. The length of the CDR3 is 16 residues. V lost 2 bases to trimming and J lost 5 bases; unmatched junction nucleotides: 9. Germline CDR1 MNHNS, CDR2 SASEGT.

The chain combines TRBV30 with TRBJ1-3; D unclear. Germline assignment: CDR1 GTSNPN and CDR2 SVGIG (reference sequence). V lost 1 base and J lost 0, with 7 bases in between. The CDR3 has 14 amino acids. CDR3 residues: CAWSGGHSGNTIYF. The CDR3 DNA is TGTGCCTGGAGTGGCGGGCACTCTGGAAACACCATATATTTT.

The chain employs TRBV3-1 (or the pseudogene TRBV3-2) and TRBJ2-1; the D is unclear. V lost 4 bases and J lost 4, with 14 bases in between. The CDR3 runs to 15 residues. Germline V gene data show CDR1 as LGHDT and CDR2 as YNNKEL (reference sequence). CDR3 residues: CASSRAAASYNEQFF. The CDR3 nucleotides read TGTGCCAGCAGCCGTGCTGCGGCCTCATACAATGAGCAGTTCTTC.

This clone was seen a few times. This sequence joins TRBV3-1 (or the pseudogene TRBV3-2) and TRBJ1-2; no clear D. The V and J ends lost 6 bases and 7 bases respectively, with 18 bases between them. CDR1 and CDR2 (germline): LGHDT, YNNKEL (reference sequence). This CDR3 region has 14 residues. The CDR3 is CASSLTRGEVGYTF. CDR3 in DNA: TGTGCCAGCAGTCTCACCCGGGGAGAAGTTGGCTACACCTTC.

The chain couples TRBV18 to TRBJ2-1, with a weak D call TRBD2 (5 bases). Germline V gives CDR1 KGHSH, CDR2 LQKENI. The CDR3 contains 15 residues. Trimming took 3 bases from V and 2 from J, leaving 11 bases between them. The CDR3 region is CASSPVLVAYNEQFF. The CDR3 DNA is TGTGCCAGCTCACCCGTACTAGTAGCCTACAATGAGCAGTTCTTC.

Concerning this clone itself: The sample holds other DNA sequences that translate to the same CDR3. This chain joins TRBV5-1 and TRBJ2-3; D is unresolved. Germline V gene sequence: CDR1 SGHRS, CDR2 YFSETQ. V shed 0 bases and J shed 1 base, with 6 bases lying between them. This CDR3 contains 14 residues. DNA for the CDR3: TGCGCCAGCAGCTTGGCCAGCGGCACAGATACGCAGTATTTT. Its translation is CASSLASGTDTQYF.

The CDR3 nucleotides are TGTGCCAGCAGTTTATCCACCCTCTTAATTCCGGAGCGAGCAGATACGCAGTATTTT. Translation: CASSLSTLLIPERADTQYF. The J gene is TRBJ2-3, the V gene TRBV27; D ambiguous. This CDR3 region has 19 residues. V was pared by 0 bases and J by 4 bases, with 23 bases between. CDR1 is MNHEY, CDR2 SMNVEV, per germline (reference sequence).

This chain links TRBV9 with TRBJ2-3; 9 nucleotides line up with TRBD1. The germline V gene has CDR1 SGDLS and CDR2 YYNGEE. The J segment lost 3 bases and the V segment lost 4 bases, leaving 9 bases of the junction unmatched. This CDR3 comprises 16 residues. The CDR3 region has the DNA TGTGCCAGCAGCCCGGGACAGGGTATAGGAACAGATACGCAGTATTTT. This sequence encodes CASSPGQGIGTDTQYF.

This rearrangement joins TRBV5-1 to TRBJ1-1, with TRBD1 matching 9 bases. V was pared by 4 bases and J by 6 bases, with 7 bases of the junction left unmatched. The CDR3 extends over 14 amino acids. Germline lookup yields CDR1 SGHRS and CDR2 YFSETQ. The CDR3 loop reads CASSGRTGVAEAFF. The CDR3 DNA sequence: TGCGCCAGCAGCGGCCGGACAGGGGTCGCTGAAGCTTTCTTT.

This clone came up once. The V and J genes are TRBV19 and TRBJ1-5; 7 nucleotides line up with TRBD1. The CDR3 runs to 13 residues. The ends lost 8 bases at V and 7 bases at J; junction bases unmatched: 8. Per the germline V gene, CDR1 is LNHDA and CDR2 is SQIVND (reference sequence). CDR3 DNA: TGTGCCAGTGCGGACAGGTGGGAGCAGCCCCAGCATTTT. This sequence encodes CASADRWEQPQHF.

The table lists this clone with a count of one. V usage is TRBV10-3 and J usage is TRBJ2-6; 10 nucleotides align to TRBD1. J gave up 6 bases and V 6 bases, and 5 bases lay outside the gene matches. This CDR3 has 15 residues. The germline V gene has CDR1 ENHRY and CDR2 SYGVKD. The CDR3 protein is CAISLTGGKANVLTF. The CDR3 nucleotides read TGTGCCATCAGCCTGACAGGGGGCAAGGCCAACGTCCTGACTTTC.

The chain joins TRBV12-3 or TRBV12-4 to TRBJ2-3; tentative D call: TRBD1 (6 bases). The CDR3 length is 13 residues. V lost 7 bases to trimming and J lost 1 base, with 9 bases between them. CDR3 region: CASTRTGTDTQYF. As DNA, the CDR3 is TGTGCCAGCACCCGGACAGGCACAGATACGCAGTATTTT.